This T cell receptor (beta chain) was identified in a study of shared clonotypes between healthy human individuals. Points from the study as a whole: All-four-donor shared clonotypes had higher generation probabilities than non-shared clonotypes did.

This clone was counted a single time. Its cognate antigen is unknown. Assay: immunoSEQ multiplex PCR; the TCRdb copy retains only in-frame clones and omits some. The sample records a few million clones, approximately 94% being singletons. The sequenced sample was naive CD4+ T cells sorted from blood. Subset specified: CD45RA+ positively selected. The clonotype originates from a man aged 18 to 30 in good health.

The CDR3 region is CASSETFLRNTIYF. The CDR3 region has the DNA TGTGCCAGCAGTGAAACCTTTCTGAGAAACACCATATATTTT. The chain uses TRBV2 and TRBJ1-3; D is ambiguous. Germline V gives CDR1 SNHLY, CDR2 FYNNEI. Trimming shortened V by 2 bases and J by 5 bases, and 10 bases separated the two germline ends. This CDR3 is 14 amino acids long.